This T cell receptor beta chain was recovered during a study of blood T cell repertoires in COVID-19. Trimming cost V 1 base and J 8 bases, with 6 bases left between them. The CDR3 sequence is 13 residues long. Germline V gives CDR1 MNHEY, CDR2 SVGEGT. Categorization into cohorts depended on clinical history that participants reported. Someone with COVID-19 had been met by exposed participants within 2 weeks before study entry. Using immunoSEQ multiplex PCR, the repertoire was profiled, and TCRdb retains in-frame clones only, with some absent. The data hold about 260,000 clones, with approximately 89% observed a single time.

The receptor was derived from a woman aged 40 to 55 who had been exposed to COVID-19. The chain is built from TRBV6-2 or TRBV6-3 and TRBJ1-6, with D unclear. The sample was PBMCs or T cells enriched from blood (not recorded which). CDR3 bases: TGTGCCAGCAGTTACTACGGGGATTCACCCCTCCACTTT. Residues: CASSYYGDSPLHF.